This is a list of T cell receptor beta chains from one sample in a study of shared clonotypes between healthy human individuals. Clones were sequenced by immunoSEQ multiplex PCR, and TCRdb holds only the in-frame ones, with some missing. The data show more than 2 million clones, approximately 95% seen once. Sequencing was carried out using naive CD4+ T cells sorted from blood. The receptor source for this set is a young man in good health. CDR3s include the opening cysteine and the closing phenylalanine or tryptophan. Each record gives: J gene, V gene, CDR3 protein.

j_call: TRBJ2-7
v_call: TRBV15
cdr3_aa: CATSRVSGVTYEQYF

j_call: TRBJ1-5
v_call: TRBV2
cdr3_aa: CASSVKGNQPQHF

j_call: TRBJ2-7
v_call: TRBV23-1
cdr3_aa: CASRVWKLYEQYF

j_call: TRBJ2-5
v_call: TRBV5-4
cdr3_aa: CASSLTSGRLLQETQYF

j_call: TRBJ2-4
v_call: TRBV7-2
cdr3_aa: CASSLVLGGLIAKNIQYF

j_call: TRBJ2-5
v_call: TRBV7-2
cdr3_aa: CASSPLRETQYF

j_call: TRBJ2-5
v_call: TRBV27
cdr3_aa: CASSLSIGFARLETQYF

j_call: TRBJ2-7
v_call: TRBV19
cdr3_aa: CASSIVRGGGEQYF

j_call: TRBJ2-3
v_call: TRBV5-1
cdr3_aa: CASSPLGVGDTQYF

j_call: TRBJ2-5
v_call: TRBV2
cdr3_aa: CASKTGLAGAQETQYF

j_call: TRBJ1-3
v_call: TRBV5-6
cdr3_aa: CASSRQGRSGNTIYF

j_call: TRBJ1-6
v_call: TRBV25-1
cdr3_aa: CASSDPGLLTTSPLHF

j_call: TRBJ2-2
v_call: TRBV5-1
cdr3_aa: CASSSTGINTGELFF

j_call: TRBJ2-7
v_call: TRBV6-5
cdr3_aa: CASSYSGWPSEQYF

j_call: TRBJ1-2
v_call: TRBV10-3
cdr3_aa: CAISGTVNGYTF

j_call: TRBJ1-4
v_call: TRBV21-1
cdr3_aa: CASSNRDRGRGEKLFF

j_call: TRBJ1-2
v_call: TRBV7-2
cdr3_aa: CASSKDRGPGGYTF

j_call: TRBJ2-1
v_call: TRBV19
cdr3_aa: CASRGLAGVYNEQFF

j_call: TRBJ2-1
v_call: TRBV14
cdr3_aa: CASSRERGGYEQFF

j_call: TRBJ1-5
v_call: TRBV27
cdr3_aa: CASRWTGGNQPQHF

j_call: TRBJ1-5
v_call: TRBV29-1
cdr3_aa: CSVGGDNQPQHF

j_call: TRBJ1-2
v_call: TRBV30
cdr3_aa: CAWTPQATGVSGYTF

j_call: TRBJ1-2
v_call: TRBV6-1
cdr3_aa: CASSEQSGAGAGYTF

j_call: TRBJ2-3
v_call: TRBV2
cdr3_aa: CASKGRDRGSDTQYF

j_call: TRBJ2-2
v_call: TRBV2
cdr3_aa: CASSATVSNTGELFF

j_call: TRBJ2-3
v_call: TRBV27
cdr3_aa: CASSPGGVSTDTQYF

j_call: TRBJ2-7
v_call: TRBV19
cdr3_aa: CASSIGPGAGEQYF

j_call: TRBJ1-1
v_call: TRBV6-5
cdr3_aa: CASSYLDRSYTEAFF

j_call: TRBJ2-5
v_call: TRBV1
cdr3_aa: CTSSPRLQETQYF

j_call: TRBJ1-1
v_call: TRBV19
cdr3_aa: CASIPGGRGAEAEAFF

j_call: TRBJ2-7
v_call: TRBV27
cdr3_aa: CASSHRTLPGSYEQYF

j_call: TRBJ1-6
v_call: TRBV4-3
cdr3_aa: CASSQSYNSPLHF

j_call: TRBJ2-3
v_call: TRBV10-1
cdr3_aa: CASTGPGDTQYF

j_call: TRBJ1-1
v_call: TRBV19
cdr3_aa: CATIKRLGYNTEAFF

j_call: TRBJ1-1
v_call: TRBV27
cdr3_aa: CASSLTGSTEAFF

j_call: TRBJ1-1
v_call: TRBV5-1
cdr3_aa: CASTPRGQGPGGNTEAFF

j_call: TRBJ1-4
v_call: TRBV2
cdr3_aa: CANGQGGEKLFF

j_call: TRBJ2-5
v_call: TRBV2
cdr3_aa: CASSTQGAGSLPHF

j_call: TRBJ1-2
v_call: TRBV4-1
cdr3_aa: CASSQPTGGAGGYTF

j_call: TRBJ2-1
v_call: TRBV5-1
cdr3_aa: CASSLLAGGPYEQFF

j_call: TRBJ1-1
v_call: TRBV9
cdr3_aa: CASSVNSGLGRTEAFF

j_call: TRBJ2-3
v_call: TRBV6-1
cdr3_aa: CAHHSGGAGTDTQYF

j_call: TRBJ1-2
v_call: TRBV7-2
cdr3_aa: CASSSWREENYGYTF